Listed below are T cell receptor beta chains from one sample, sequenced in a study of CD8+ T cells in alopecia areata. The table came from immunoSEQ multiplex PCR; TCRdb's copy has only in-frame clones and leaves some out. The sample carries about 150,000 clones, 50% to 60% recorded once. The sequenced sample was CD4+ T cells sorted from blood. The receptors here all came from a human donor in good health. Each CDR3 is given with its conserved first and last residue. The D gene is left open where the match is weak. Clone sizes are given selectively: once, few, many, or a class where the clone is expanded.

j_gene: TRBJ1-2; abundance: few; v_gene: TRBV29-1; d_gene: .; CDR3aa: CSVEAGVSRNGYTF; CDR3nt: TGCAGCGTTGAAGCTGGGGTTTCCAGGAATGGCTACACCTTC
j_gene: TRBJ2-5; abundance: .; v_gene: TRBV28; d_gene: .; CDR3aa: CASSRKGDQYF; CDR3nt: TGTGCCAGCAGCCGCAAAGGCGACCAGTACTTC
j_gene: TRBJ2-2; abundance: .; v_gene: TRBV14; d_gene: TRBD1; CDR3aa: CASSQGQRNTGELFF; CDR3nt: TGTGCCAGCAGCCAGGGACAGCGCAACACCGGGGAGCTGTTTTTT
j_gene: TRBJ2-1; abundance: .; v_gene: TRBV29-1; d_gene: TRBD2; CDR3aa: CSVEDSGTSGRTVGDEQFF; CDR3nt: TGCAGCGTTGAAGATTCAGGGACTAGCGGGAGGACGGTTGGAGATGAGCAGTTCTTC
j_gene: TRBJ1-1; abundance: .; v_gene: TRBV5-6; d_gene: .; CDR3aa: CASMLGRNTEAFF; CDR3nt: TGTGCCAGCATGTTAGGGCGGAACACTGAAGCTTTCTTT
j_gene: TRBJ1-1; abundance: .; v_gene: TRBV20-1; d_gene: .; CDR3aa: CSARDGTEAFF; CDR3nt: TGCAGTGCTAGAGATGGCACTGAAGCTTTCTTT
j_gene: TRBJ2-5; abundance: .; v_gene: TRBV7-2; d_gene: TRBD2; CDR3aa: CASSKIVLAGVETQYF; CDR3nt: TGTGCCAGCAGCAAGATCGTACTAGCGGGAGTCGAGACCCAGTACTTC
j_gene: TRBJ2-7; abundance: .; v_gene: TRBV5-1; d_gene: TRBD2; CDR3aa: CASSATSGPYEQYF; CDR3nt: TGCGCCAGCAGCGCGACTAGCGGGCCCTACGAGCAGTACTTC
j_gene: TRBJ2-1; abundance: .; v_gene: TRBV18; d_gene: TRBD2; CDR3aa: CASSSGLAGTNEQFF; CDR3nt: TGTGCCAGCTCATCGGGACTAGCGGGAACCAATGAGCAGTTCTTC
j_gene: TRBJ2-1; abundance: few; v_gene: TRBV30; d_gene: TRBD2; CDR3aa: CAWRIRGLAGRNEQFF; CDR3nt: TGTGCCTGGAGGATACGGGGTTTAGCGGGAAGAAATGAGCAGTTCTTC
j_gene: TRBJ1-1; abundance: .; v_gene: TRBV29-1; d_gene: .; CDR3aa: CSVEDLVRGSPNF; CDR3nt: TGCAGCGTTGAAGATCTAGTCAGGGGCTCCCCTAACTTT
j_gene: TRBJ1-2; abundance: .; v_gene: TRBV30; d_gene: .; CDR3aa: CAWSVPGYGYTF; CDR3nt: TGTGCCTGGAGTGTACCTGGCTATGGCTACACCTTC
j_gene: TRBJ1-1; abundance: .; v_gene: TRBV27; d_gene: TRBD1; CDR3aa: CASSTLRPRDRNTEAFF; CDR3nt: TGTGCCAGCAGTACCCTCAGGCCCCGGGACAGGAACACTGAAGCTTTCTTT
j_gene: TRBJ2-7; abundance: once; v_gene: TRBV7-6; d_gene: .; CDR3aa: CASSNHGVAEQYF; CDR3nt: TGTGCCAGCAGCAACCACGGTGTCGCCGAGCAGTACTTC
j_gene: TRBJ1-2; abundance: .; v_gene: TRBV25-1; d_gene: .; CDR3aa: CASRDSNNYGYTF; CDR3nt: TGTGCCAGCAGGGATTCAAATAACTATGGCTACACCTTC
j_gene: TRBJ2-5; abundance: .; v_gene: TRBV6-5; d_gene: TRBD2; CDR3aa: CASSYGTSRETQYF; CDR3nt: TGTGCCAGCAGTTACGGGACTAGCAGAGAGACCCAGTACTTC
j_gene: TRBJ2-7; abundance: .; v_gene: TRBV11-2; d_gene: TRBD2; CDR3aa: CASSKTEGLAGDYEQYF; CDR3nt: TGTGCCAGCAGCAAAACGGAGGGGCTAGCGGGAGACTACGAGCAGTACTTC
j_gene: TRBJ1-1; abundance: .; v_gene: TRBV11-2; d_gene: .; CDR3aa: CASSDGLNTEAFF; CDR3nt: TGTGCCAGCAGCGACGGACTGAACACTGAAGCTTTCTTT
j_gene: TRBJ2-5; abundance: .; v_gene: TRBV5-1; d_gene: TRBD1; CDR3aa: CASSVGQGLETQYF; CDR3nt: TGCGCCAGCAGCGTGGGACAGGGGTTAGAGACCCAGTACTTC
j_gene: TRBJ1-2; abundance: .; v_gene: TRBV9; d_gene: TRBD1; CDR3aa: CASSRPRDRAYGYTF; CDR3nt: TGTGCCAGCAGCCGACCAAGGGACAGGGCGTATGGCTACACCTTC
j_gene: TRBJ1-2; abundance: .; v_gene: TRBV6-5; d_gene: .; CDR3aa: CASTWGGTYGYTF; CDR3nt: TGTGCCAGCACCTGGGGGGGGACCTATGGCTACACCTTC
j_gene: TRBJ1-1; abundance: few; v_gene: TRBV19; d_gene: .; CDR3aa: CASSTYQGEAFF; CDR3nt: TGTGCCAGTAGTACCTACCAAGGAGAAGCTTTCTTT
j_gene: TRBJ2-2; abundance: few; v_gene: TRBV30; d_gene: TRBD1; CDR3aa: CAWGPGQGFPGELFF; CDR3nt: TGTGCCTGGGGTCCGGGACAGGGGTTCCCCGGGGAGCTGTTTTTT
j_gene: TRBJ2-4; abundance: .; v_gene: TRBV27; d_gene: .; CDR3aa: CASRANRENIQYF; CDR3nt: TGTGCCAGCAGGGCTAACAGGGAAAACATTCAGTACTTC
j_gene: TRBJ1-1; abundance: many; v_gene: TRBV2; d_gene: .; CDR3aa: CASKQAGLQAFF; CDR3nt: TGTGCCAGCAAACAGGCAGGGTTGCAAGCTTTCTTT
j_gene: TRBJ2-7; abundance: once; v_gene: TRBV5-6; d_gene: .; CDR3aa: CASSPRATGEQYF; CDR3nt: TGTGCCAGCAGCCCCCGGGCCACCGGCGAGCAGTACTTC
j_gene: TRBJ1-1; abundance: .; v_gene: TRBV5-1; d_gene: .; CDR3aa: CASSLTQTRTTEAFF; CDR3nt: TGCGCCAGCAGCTTGACACAGACGAGAACCACTGAAGCTTTCTTT
j_gene: TRBJ2-7; abundance: .; v_gene: TRBV29-1; d_gene: .; CDR3aa: CSAKDTYEQYF; CDR3nt: TGCAGCGCCAAGGACACCTACGAGCAGTACTTC
j_gene: TRBJ2-2; abundance: .; v_gene: TRBV29-1; d_gene: .; CDR3aa: CSVNTGGSGELFF; CDR3nt: TGCAGCGTAAACACTGGAGGATCTGGGGAGCTGTTTTTT
j_gene: TRBJ2-5; abundance: .; v_gene: TRBV14; d_gene: .; CDR3aa: CASSQDDLGGVRETQYF; CDR3nt: TGTGCCAGCAGCCAAGATGATTTGGGGGGAGTTCGAGAGACCCAGTACTTC
j_gene: TRBJ2-1; abundance: .; v_gene: TRBV5-1; d_gene: TRBD2; CDR3aa: CASSRTSGGLSEQFF; CDR3nt: TGCGCCAGCAGCCGGACTAGCGGGGGCCTAAGTGAGCAGTTCTTC
j_gene: TRBJ2-7; abundance: few; v_gene: TRBV11-2; d_gene: .; CDR3aa: CASSLVATSYEQYF; CDR3nt: TGTGCCAGCAGCTTAGTCGCCACCTCCTACGAGCAGTACTTC
j_gene: TRBJ2-7; abundance: .; v_gene: TRBV15; d_gene: TRBD2; CDR3aa: CATSRPAGGSHEQYF; CDR3nt: TGTGCCACCAGCAGACCAGCGGGAGGCAGCCACGAGCAGTACTTC
j_gene: TRBJ1-1; abundance: few; v_gene: TRBV7-9; d_gene: .; CDR3aa: CASSYGGNTEAFF; CDR3nt: TGTGCCAGCAGTTATGGGGGGAACACTGAAGCTTTCTTT
j_gene: TRBJ1-5; abundance: once; v_gene: TRBV7-2; d_gene: .; CDR3aa: CASSLRGRQPQHF; CDR3nt: TGTGCCAGCAGCTTACGGGGGAGACAGCCCCAGCATTTT
j_gene: TRBJ2-2; abundance: .; v_gene: TRBV28; d_gene: .; CDR3aa: CASSFSPPGTGELFF; CDR3nt: TGTGCCAGCAGTTTCTCACCCCCAGGCACCGGGGAGCTGTTTTTT
j_gene: TRBJ2-5; abundance: .; v_gene: TRBV29-1; d_gene: .; CDR3aa: CSANRETQYF; CDR3nt: TGCAGCGCTAACAGGGAGACCCAGTACTTC
j_gene: TRBJ2-7; abundance: few; v_gene: TRBV30; d_gene: .; CDR3aa: CASEVGGTYEQYF; CDR3nt: TGTGCCTCGGAGGTGGGCGGGACCTACGAGCAGTACTTC
j_gene: TRBJ1-2; abundance: .; v_gene: TRBV27; d_gene: .; CDR3aa: CASSLRAYLNYGYTF; CDR3nt: TGTGCCAGCAGTTTACGGGCGTATCTCAACTATGGCTACACCTTC
j_gene: TRBJ1-2; abundance: .; v_gene: TRBV4-1; d_gene: .; CDR3aa: CASSRGPMTDDYGYTF; CDR3nt: TGCGCCAGCAGCCGAGGCCCTATGACAGACGACTATGGCTACACCTTC
j_gene: TRBJ1-2; abundance: few; v_gene: TRBV29-1; d_gene: .; CDR3aa: CSGEANYGYTF; CDR3nt: TGCAGCGGGGAGGCTAACTATGGCTACACCTTC
j_gene: TRBJ2-7; abundance: .; v_gene: TRBV5-1; d_gene: .; CDR3aa: CASSLFEGNEQYF; CDR3nt: TGCGCCAGCAGCTTATTTGAGGGGAACGAGCAGTACTTC
j_gene: TRBJ2-5; abundance: few; v_gene: TRBV5-1; d_gene: TRBD2; CDR3aa: CASSLTAGGRGQETQYF; CDR3nt: TGCGCCAGCAGCTTGACGGCGGGAGGGCGGGGACAAGAGACCCAGTACTTC
j_gene: TRBJ2-7; abundance: .; v_gene: TRBV12-5; d_gene: .; CDR3aa: CASGIQGPYEQYF; CDR3nt: TGTGCTAGTGGTATTCAGGGGCCCTACGAGCAGTACTTC
j_gene: TRBJ2-7; abundance: .; v_gene: TRBV5-6; d_gene: .; CDR3aa: CASSLFRRDYEQYF; CDR3nt: TGTGCCAGCAGCTTATTCCGGCGGGACTACGAGCAGTACTTC
j_gene: TRBJ1-2; abundance: few; v_gene: TRBV7-9; d_gene: .; CDR3aa: CASSLALRGVEDGYTF; CDR3nt: TGTGCCAGCAGCTTAGCCCTGAGGGGAGTCGAAGATGGCTACACCTTC
j_gene: TRBJ1-4; abundance: .; v_gene: TRBV11-2; d_gene: .; CDR3aa: CASSPAAGEKLFF; CDR3nt: TGTGCCAGCAGCCCTGCCGCGGGTGAAAAACTGTTTTTT
j_gene: TRBJ2-4; abundance: .; v_gene: TRBV15; d_gene: .; CDR3aa: CATSRDRLAKNIQYF; CDR3nt: TGTGCCACCAGCAGAGATCGGTTGGCCAAAAACATTCAGTACTTC
j_gene: TRBJ2-7; abundance: .; v_gene: TRBV7-2; d_gene: .; CDR3aa: CASSYRRNTYEQYF; CDR3nt: TGTGCCAGCAGTTATAGACGGAATACCTACGAGCAGTACTTC
j_gene: TRBJ2-2; abundance: .; v_gene: TRBV11-2; d_gene: .; CDR3aa: CASSLEGGELFF; CDR3nt: TGTGCCAGCAGCTTAGAAGGAGGGGAGCTGTTTTTT